Given below is one TCR beta chain in context. Researchers divided each subset's genomic DNA evenly across several immunoSEQ plates. Sorted-subset replicate PCRs used 150 to 200 ng DNA, approximately 27,000 T cell genomes. Repertoires were generated with immunoSEQ multiplex PCR, while TCRdb's copy carries only in-frame clones and drops some. The sample shows around 2,000,000 clones, just over 90% of them seen only once. The data originate from a study of shared clonotypes between healthy human individuals. Background on the study: Sampling drew on donors who were a couple of women and a few men aged 18 to 49. CD4 naive and memory got three plates each, CD8 naive two, CD8 memory one.

Positively selected for CCR7, the CD45RO-negative cells used as naive CD8 cells excluded terminally differentiated effector memory CD45RA+ cells. The CDR3 length is 17 residues. Germline-derived CDR1 and CDR2 are ENHRY and SYGVKD. Trimming removed 8 bases at V and 0 bases at J, with 20 bases between. The chain combines TRBV10-3 with TRBJ2-1; D perhaps matches TRBD2 (5 bases). This clonotype was obtained from a man in his late teens or twenties in good health. Some clones in this sample may be carry-over from other donors' samples. The material sequenced was naive CD8+ T cells from PBMCs. The DNA for the CDR3 is TGTGCCATCGCTGCGGAGGTAAGAGTGGGCTCCTACAATGAGCAGTTCTTC. As protein: CAIAAEVRVGSYNEQFF.